One and the same sample provided the 16 T cell receptor beta chains below, sequenced in a study of technical replicates of blood from four donors. Clones were sequenced by immunoSEQ multiplex PCR, and TCRdb holds only the in-frame ones, with some missing. The sample lists 9,000 to 15,000 clones; 94% were seen once. The sequenced sample consisted of PBMCs. The receptors originated from a human donor in good health.

The chain recombines TRBV6-7 with TRBJ2-7; D unresolved. TRBV6-7 is reported as an ORF; its role is uncertain. The V gene lost 0 bases and the J gene lost 3 bases, with 30 bases spanning the gap. There are 21 residues in the CDR3. The DNA of the CDR3 is TGTGCCAGCAGTTACTCGAAATCCGGATCGGTTTTGACAATCGTTGGCTACGAGCAGTACTTC. Translating it yields CASSYSKSGSVLTIVGYEQYF.

The chain has TRBV11-2 and TRBJ2-7; D is undetermined. Trimming removed 0 bases from V and 3 bases from J, with 9 bases in between. The CDR3 contains 14 residues. Germline assignment: CDR1 SGHAT and CDR2 FQNNGV. The CDR3 sequence is CASSLDPGDYEQYF. The CDR3 region has the DNA TGTGCCAGCAGCTTAGATCCTGGAGACTACGAGCAGTACTTC.

The rearrangement uses TRBV11-3 and TRBJ2-1; 11 positions agree with TRBD2. The CDR3 is 15 amino acids. The junction had 6 bases not matched to a gene; V was cut back by 5 bases and J by 6 bases. CDR1 and CDR2 from the germline V gene are SGHNT and YENEEA. The CDR3 DNA reads as TGTGCCAGCAGCCTCCATAGCGGGAGGGGCAATGAGCAGTTCTTC. Protein product: CASSLHSGRGNEQFF. The full variable domain, rest sourced from reference TRBV11-3 and TRBJ2-1, is EAGVVQSPRYKIIEKKQPVAFWCNPISGHNTLYWYLQNLGQGPELLIRYENEEAVDDSQLPKDRFSAERLKGVDSTLKIQPAELGDSAVYLCASSLHSGRGNEQFFGPGTRLTVL.

The DNA for the CDR3 is TGCAGCGTTTCCCCCATGGACAGAACCTATGGCTACACCTTC. Translation: CSVSPMDRTYGYTF. The genes are TRBV29-1 and TRBJ1-2; tentatively, D is TRBD1 (6 bases). The CDR3 has 14 residues. Germline V lookup: CDR1 SQVTM, CDR2 ANQGSEA. Trimming pared 5 bases from V and 4 bases from J, leaving 17 bases between. Full variable domain (missing parts from reference TRBV29-1 and TRBJ1-2): SAVISQKPSRDICQRGTSLTIQCQVDSQVTMMFWYRQQPGQSLTLIATANQGSEATYESGFVIDKFPISRPNLTFSTLTVSNMSPEDSSIYLCSVSPMDRTYGYTFGSGTRLTVV.

This chain uses TRBV5-6 with TRBJ2-5; TRBD2 matches 10 bases. There are 14 residues in the CDR3. V shed 4 bases and J 5 bases; nucleotides not matched to a gene: 5. Germline V gives CDR1 SGHDT, CDR2 YYEEEE. DNA of the CDR3: TGTGCCAGCAGCGACCAAGCGGGAGGGGAGACCCAGTACTTC. It is translated as CASSDQAGGETQYF.

The table lists this clone with a count of one. This chain uses TRBV5-6 with TRBJ2-7; the D gene is possibly TRBD2 (6 bases). There are 16 residues in the CDR3. Germline V CDR1 and CDR2: SGHDT, YYEEEE. V lost 4 bases to trimming and J lost 1 base, with 18 bases between them. CDR3 residues: CASSPTPGTSSYEQYF. The CDR3 region has the DNA TGTGCCAGCAGCCCCACGCCCGGGACTTCATCCTACGAGCAGTACTTC.

The chain combines TRBV10-2 with TRBJ1-5; D is unclear. V dropped 6 bases and J dropped 4 bases, with 13 bases sitting between them. The CDR3 loop spans 14 amino acids. Germline assignment: CDR1 WSHSY and CDR2 SAAADI. CDR3 region: CASSDREHNQPQHF. CDR3 bases: TGCGCCAGCAGCGATCGGGAGCATAATCAGCCCCAGCATTTT.

The V and J genes are TRBV10-2 and TRBJ2-5, with D possibly TRBD1 on 6 matching bases. V lost 2 bases to trimming and J lost 2 bases, with 21 bases between them. The CDR3 runs 18 residues. Per the germline V gene, CDR1 is WSHSY and CDR2 is SAAADI. CDR3 nucleotide sequence: TGCGCCAGCAGTGAGAGGCTGACGGGGACACTCCTTCAAGAGACCCAGTACTTC. It specifies CASSERLTGTLLQETQYF.

The chain has TRBV7-1 and TRBJ2-6; tentatively, D is TRBD1 (5 bases). TRBV7-1 is sorted into the ORF group, with uncertain function. The CDR3 is 16 amino acids. V was cut by 5 bases and J by 5 bases, with 16 bases left in between. The CDR3 coding sequence is TGTGCCAGCAGCGGACGAGGACAAAGTCGGGCCAACGTCCTGACTTTC. It yields the protein CASSGRGQSRANVLTF.

CDR3 nucleotide sequence: TGTGCCAGCAGTTACAGCGAGCGGACCTACGAGCAGTACTTC. This codes for CASSYSERTYEQYF. The chain employs TRBV6-5 and TRBJ2-7; perhaps TRBD2 as D (5 bases). This CDR3 spans 14 amino acids. Between the trimmed V and J ends, which lost 2 bases and 2 bases, there was a span of 10 bases. Looked up from germline, CDR1 is MNHEY and CDR2 is SVGAGI.

The J gene is TRBJ2-1, the V gene TRBV6-1; D perhaps matches TRBD2 (6 bases). V dropped 3 bases and J dropped 2 bases, with 11 bases sitting between them. The CDR3 extends over 15 amino acids. The germline V gene encodes CDR1 MNHNS and CDR2 SASEGT. Written as DNA, the CDR3 is TGTGCCAGCAGTGAGGGAGGTTTTCCCTACAATGAGCAGTTCTTC. Translation: CASSEGGFPYNEQFF.

The chain recombines TRBV5-1 with TRBJ1-3; D is unresolved. The CDR3 has 14 residues. The V end lost 2 bases, the J end lost 0 bases, and 6 bases lay between the germline ends. CDR1 SGHRS and CDR2 YFSETQ come from the germline V gene. The CDR3 DNA is TGCGCCAGCAGCTTATTGAGCTCTGGAAACACCATATATTTT. Translated, it gives CASSLLSSGNTIYF.

This rearrangement joins TRBV30 to TRBJ2-1, with 11 bases matching TRBD2. CDR1 is GTSNPN, CDR2 SVGIG, per germline (reference sequence). Trimming at V came to 2 bases and at J to 4 bases, leaving 4 bases not matched to a gene. The CDR3 is made up of 15 amino acids. CDR3 residues: CAWSLAGGPYNEQFF. The CDR3 region has the DNA TGTGCCTGGAGTCTAGCGGGAGGACCTTACAATGAGCAGTTCTTC.

The chain joins TRBV15 to TRBJ1-1; 10 bases are a match to TRBD1. Germline V gives CDR1 LNHNV, CDR2 YYDKDF (reference sequence). After removal of 3 bases from V and 1 base from J, the junction contained 8 bases not matched to a gene. CDR3 length: 17 amino acids. The CDR3 DNA reads as TGTGCCACCAGCAGCCTTGGACAGGGGGGCTCGAACACTGAAGCTTTCTTT. This sequence encodes CATSSLGQGGSNTEAFF.

This clone was seen just once. The rearrangement joins TRBV9 to TRBJ2-7, with 9 bases that match TRBD2. Germline lookup yields CDR1 SGDLS and CDR2 YYNGEE. V lost 4 bases, J lost 3 bases, and 5 bases stayed unmatched. This CDR3 comprises 14 residues. CDR3 DNA sequence: TGTGCCAGCAGCCCCAGGACTAGCGACTACGAGCAGTACTTC. Translating gives CASSPRTSDYEQYF.

Notes on this clone: An end of the junction does not agree with germline; a read error may underlie this. The genes are TRBV7-2 and TRBJ2-4; 9 bases align to TRBD2. The germline V gene has CDR1 SGHTA and CDR2 FQGNSA. The CDR3 covers 13 residues. Written as DNA, the CDR3 is TGTGCCAGCAGCGTAGCGGGAGTGAACATTCAGTACTTC. It codes for CASSVAGVNIQYF.